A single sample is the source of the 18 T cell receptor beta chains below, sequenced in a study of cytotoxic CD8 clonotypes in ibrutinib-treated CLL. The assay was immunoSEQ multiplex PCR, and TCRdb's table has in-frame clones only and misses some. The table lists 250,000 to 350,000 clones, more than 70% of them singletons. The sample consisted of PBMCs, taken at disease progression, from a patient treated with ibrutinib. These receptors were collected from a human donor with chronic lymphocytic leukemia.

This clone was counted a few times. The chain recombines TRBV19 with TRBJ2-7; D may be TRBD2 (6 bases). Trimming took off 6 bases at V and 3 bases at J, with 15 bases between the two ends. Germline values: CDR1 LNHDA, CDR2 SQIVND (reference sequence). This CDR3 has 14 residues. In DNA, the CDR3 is TGTGCCAGTAGAGGAGGGTCGAACGACTACGAGCAGTACTTC. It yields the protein CASRGGSNDYEQYF.

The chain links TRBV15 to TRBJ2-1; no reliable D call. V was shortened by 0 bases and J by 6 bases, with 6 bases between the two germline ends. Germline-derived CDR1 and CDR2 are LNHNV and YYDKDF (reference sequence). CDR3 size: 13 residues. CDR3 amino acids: CATSRDLANEQFF. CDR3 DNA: TGTGCCACCAGCAGAGATTTGGCCAATGAGCAGTTCTTC.

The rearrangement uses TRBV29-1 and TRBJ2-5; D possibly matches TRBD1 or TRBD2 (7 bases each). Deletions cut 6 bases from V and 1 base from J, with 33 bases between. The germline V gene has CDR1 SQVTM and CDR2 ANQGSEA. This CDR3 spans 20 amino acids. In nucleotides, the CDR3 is TGCAGCGTCGCCGGAGCTAAGCGGGACAGAAAAACCCATATCCAAGAGACCCAGTACTTC. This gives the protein CSVAGAKRDRKTHIQETQYF.

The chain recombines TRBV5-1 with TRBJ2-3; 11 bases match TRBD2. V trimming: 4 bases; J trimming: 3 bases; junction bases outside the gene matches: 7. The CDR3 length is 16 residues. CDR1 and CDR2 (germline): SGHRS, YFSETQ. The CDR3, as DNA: TGCGCCAGCAGCCACCTAGCGGGAGGTCGGACAGATACGCAGTATTTT. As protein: CASSHLAGGRTDTQYF.

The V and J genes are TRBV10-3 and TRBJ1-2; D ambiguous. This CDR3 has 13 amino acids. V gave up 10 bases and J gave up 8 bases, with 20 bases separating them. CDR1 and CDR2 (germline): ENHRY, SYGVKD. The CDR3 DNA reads TGTGCCACAGGAGCGGGCCCCACTAAAGGCTACACCTTC. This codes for CATGAGPTKGYTF.

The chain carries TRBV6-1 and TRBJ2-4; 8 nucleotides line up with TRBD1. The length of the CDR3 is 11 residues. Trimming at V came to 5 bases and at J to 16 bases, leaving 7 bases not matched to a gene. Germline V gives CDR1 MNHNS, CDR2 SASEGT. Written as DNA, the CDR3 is TGTGCCAGCAGTTTTTCGGACAGGGTTTACTTC. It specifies CASSFSDRVYF.

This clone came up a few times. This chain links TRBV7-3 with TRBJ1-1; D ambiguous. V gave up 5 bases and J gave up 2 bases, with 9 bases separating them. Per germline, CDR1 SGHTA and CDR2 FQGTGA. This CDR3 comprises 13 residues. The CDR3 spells CASSPGPNTEAFF. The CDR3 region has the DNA TGTGCCAGCAGCCCCGGCCCTAACACTGAAGCTTTCTTT. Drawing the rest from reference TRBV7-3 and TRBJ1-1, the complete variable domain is GAGVSQTPSNKVTEKGKYVELRCDPISGHTALYWYRQSLGQGPEFLIYFQGTGAADDSGLPNDRFFAVRPEGSVSTLKIQRTERGDSAVYLCASSPGPNTEAFFGQGTRLTVV.

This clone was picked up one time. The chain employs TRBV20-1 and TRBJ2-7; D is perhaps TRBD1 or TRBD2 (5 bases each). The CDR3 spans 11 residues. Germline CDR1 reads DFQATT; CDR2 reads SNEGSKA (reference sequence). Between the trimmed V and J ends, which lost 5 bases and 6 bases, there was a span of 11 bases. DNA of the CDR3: TGCAGTGCTGAGAGGGGATCCGAGCAGTACTTC. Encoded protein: CSAERGSEQYF.

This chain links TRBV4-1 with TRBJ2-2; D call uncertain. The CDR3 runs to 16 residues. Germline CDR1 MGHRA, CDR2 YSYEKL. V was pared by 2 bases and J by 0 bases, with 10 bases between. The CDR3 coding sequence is TGCGCCAGCAGCCAACGACCGAACTCGAACACCGGGGAGCTGTTTTTT. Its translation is CASSQRPNSNTGELFF.

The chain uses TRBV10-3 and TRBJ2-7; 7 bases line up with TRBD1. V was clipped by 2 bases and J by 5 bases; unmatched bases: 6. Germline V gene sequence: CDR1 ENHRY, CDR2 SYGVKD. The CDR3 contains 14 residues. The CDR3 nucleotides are TGTGCCATCAGTGAGATTTTAGGGGGCGACGAGCAGTACTTC. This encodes CAISEILGGDEQYF.

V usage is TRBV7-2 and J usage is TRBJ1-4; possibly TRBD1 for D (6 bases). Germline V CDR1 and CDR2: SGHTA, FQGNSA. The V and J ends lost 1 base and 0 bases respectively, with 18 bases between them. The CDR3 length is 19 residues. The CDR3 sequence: CASSLGPGRGGTTNEKLFF. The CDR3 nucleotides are TGTGCCAGCAGCTTAGGTCCCGGTCGGGGGGGCACAACTAATGAAAAACTGTTTTTT.

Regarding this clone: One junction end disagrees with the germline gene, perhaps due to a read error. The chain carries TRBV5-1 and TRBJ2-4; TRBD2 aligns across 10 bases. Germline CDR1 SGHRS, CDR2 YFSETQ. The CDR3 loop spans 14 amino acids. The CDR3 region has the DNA TGCGCCAGCAGCTTGGTAGCTAGCGGGGGTGCTGCGGACTTC. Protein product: CASSLVASGGAADF.

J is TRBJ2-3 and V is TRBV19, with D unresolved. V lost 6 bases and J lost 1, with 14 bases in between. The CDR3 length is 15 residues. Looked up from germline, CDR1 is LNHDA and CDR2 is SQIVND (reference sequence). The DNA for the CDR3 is TGTGCCAGTAGCCCCGATTGGCGCCGCACAGATACGCAGTATTTT. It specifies CASSPDWRRTDTQYF.

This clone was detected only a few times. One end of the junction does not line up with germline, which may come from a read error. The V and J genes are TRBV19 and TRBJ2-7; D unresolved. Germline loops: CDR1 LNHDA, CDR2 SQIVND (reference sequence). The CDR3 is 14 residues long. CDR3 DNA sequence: TGTGCCAGTAGTATTCGTGGTTCGTCCTTCGAGCAGTACTTC. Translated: CASSIRGSSFEQYF. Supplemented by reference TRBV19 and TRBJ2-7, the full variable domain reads DGGITQSPKYLFRKEGQNVTLSCEQNLNHDAMYWYRQDPGQGLRLIYYSQIVNDFQKGDIAEGYSVSREKKESFPLTVTSAQKNPTAFYLCASSIRGSSFEQYFGPGTRLTVT.

The CDR3 is CASSIFQGDSTGELFF. The CDR3 DNA reads as TGCGCCAGCAGTATCTTCCAGGGGGATAGCACCGGGGAGCTGTTTTTT. The J gene is TRBJ2-2, the V gene TRBV10-1; 7 nucleotides match TRBD1. With V trimmed by 5 bases and J by 4 bases, 10 bases remained unmatched. CDR3 length equals 16 residues. Germline V CDR1 and CDR2: WNHNN, SYGVQD (reference sequence).

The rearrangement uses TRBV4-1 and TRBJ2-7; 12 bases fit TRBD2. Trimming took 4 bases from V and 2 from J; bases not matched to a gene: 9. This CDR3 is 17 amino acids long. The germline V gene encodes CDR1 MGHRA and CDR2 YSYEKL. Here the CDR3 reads CASSPGLAGPFTYEQYF. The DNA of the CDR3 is TGCGCCAGCAGCCCTGGACTAGCGGGGCCATTTACCTACGAGCAGTACTTC.

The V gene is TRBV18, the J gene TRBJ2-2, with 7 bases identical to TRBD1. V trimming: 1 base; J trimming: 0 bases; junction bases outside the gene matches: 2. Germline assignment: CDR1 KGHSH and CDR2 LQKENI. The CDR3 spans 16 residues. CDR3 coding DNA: TGTGCCAGCTCACCACAGGGGGCTACGAACACCGGGGAGCTGTTTTTT. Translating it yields CASSPQGATNTGELFF.

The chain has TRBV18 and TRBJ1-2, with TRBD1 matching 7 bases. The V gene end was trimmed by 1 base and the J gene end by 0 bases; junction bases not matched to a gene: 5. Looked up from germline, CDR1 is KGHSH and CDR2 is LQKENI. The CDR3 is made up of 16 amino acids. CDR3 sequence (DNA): TGTGCCAGCTCACCACTCACAGGGGTCGCTAACTATGGCTACACCTTC. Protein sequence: CASSPLTGVANYGYTF.